The clone carrying this TCR beta chain was counted ten times or more. The V gene's germline CDR1 is LGHNT and CDR2 FRNRAP. The CDR3 is made up of 13 amino acids. V was clipped by 7 bases and J by 7 bases, with 16 bases between them. The data derive from a study of T cells in Graves' hyperthyroidism and ophthalmopathy. Hyperthyroidism in the patients, aged 18 to 65, was newly diagnosed and under 2 months in duration. The authors took PBMCs from over 8.5 ml fresh peripheral blood. Amplified TCR beta CDR3 regions came from RNA transcripts. The TCR CDR3 was amplified in a first-round RT-PCR using the HTBI primer set. TCRdb reprocessed the multiplex PCR reads via MiXCR and lists one record per CDR3 protein. Of 280,000 or so distinct CDR3 sequences in the sample, less than 30% are singletons; the top ten hold roughly a quarter.

The receptor's source is a man in his forties with Graves' hyperthyroidism that later progressed to Graves' ophthalmopathy. V is TRBV12-5 and J is TRBJ2-5; D unclear. The sample comprised blood. The CDR3 DNA is TGTGCTAGTGCCCTCTTAGGCTCGGCGACCCAGTACTTC. Translation: CASALLGSATQYF.